These T cell receptor beta chains were read from a single sample in a study of technical replicates of blood from several donors. The data were produced by immunoSEQ multiplex PCR, yet TCRdb's version contains in-frame clones alone and is incomplete. This table has approximately 12,000 clones, about 94% appearing once. Sequencing was performed on PBMCs. Source of these receptors: a human donor in good health. CDR3s include the opening cysteine and the closing phenylalanine or tryptophan. Fields, in order: V gene, clone size, J gene, CDR3 protein. Rows may omit the clone size; those that give it use once, few, many or a size class.

TRBV19	NA	TRBJ2-7	CASSIGFGLARSEQYF
TRBV5-1	NA	TRBJ2-3	CASSPTGGQADTQYF
TRBV7-7	once	TRBJ2-7	CASSLDSGDEQYF
TRBV6-5	NA	TRBJ1-2	CASSYSSLVGGYTF
TRBV30	once	TRBJ2-3	CAWSGLAGADTQYF
TRBV5-1	NA	TRBJ2-1	CASSFQGADNEQFF
TRBV10-1	NA	TRBJ2-5	CASKDSQETQYF
TRBV5-1	NA	TRBJ2-2	CASSFGTGELFF
TRBV30	NA	TRBJ2-1	CAWSVLSGDEQFF
TRBV6-1	NA	TRBJ2-1	CASSEMASGTYNEQFF
TRBV6-1	NA	TRBJ1-2	CASSVTGSGYGYTF
TRBV5-8	few	TRBJ2-7	CASSPGTRREQYF
TRBV6-4	NA	TRBJ2-3	CASSEIAGITDTQYF
TRBV30	few	TRBJ1-1	CAWRGQGNTEAFF
TRBV29-1	NA	TRBJ1-1	CSVTRTGQEAFF
TRBV7-8	NA	TRBJ1-1	CASSSIPRTGLDTEAFF
TRBV27	NA	TRBJ2-7	CASSLASGGTYEQYF
TRBV30	NA	TRBJ1-1	CAWSRGGTTEAFF
TRBV18	NA	TRBJ2-7	CASSPALGQGSYEQYF
TRBV4-1	NA	TRBJ2-7	CASSQGLAGVTYEQYF
TRBV6-4	NA	TRBJ1-5	CASSDRENQPQHF
TRBV18	NA	TRBJ2-7	CASSPLGGRTSYEQYF
TRBV6-1	NA	TRBJ2-3	CASTITGGFVMPQYF
TRBV19	NA	TRBJ2-2	CASSIRLGGAATGELFF
TRBV5-1	NA	TRBJ2-7	CASSLLAGAMYEQYF
TRBV5-1	NA	TRBJ2-7	CASSLSPGQGAYEQYF
TRBV13	NA	TRBJ2-5	CASSHRLAADQETQYF
TRBV7-9	once	TRBJ1-1	CASSLNGIAFF
TRBV7-9	NA	TRBJ2-3	CASSLAKREGTDTQYF
TRBV7-9	NA	TRBJ2-7	CASSSQTSGRPYEQYF
TRBV28	large	TRBJ2-5	CASTAGREGGETQYF